What follows are 2 T cell receptor beta chains derived from one specimen sequenced in a study of blood T cell repertoires in COVID-19. Method: immunoSEQ multiplex PCR; TCRdb's copy keeps in-frame clones and lacks some. The repertoire holds 100,000 to 150,000 clones, approximately 86% seen once, with over 10% in the top ten. Input material: peripheral blood. These receptor sequences come from an older woman with COVID-19, enrolled during active disease.

The gene calls are TRBV19 and TRBJ2-7; the D gene is possibly TRBD1 (6 bases). From germline, CDR1 is LNHDA and CDR2 SQIVND (reference sequence). The CDR3 runs to 14 residues. The germline V and J ends were trimmed by 7 bases and 1 base, with 14 bases remaining between them. CDR3 sequence reads: CASNPSGQSYEQYF. The CDR3 DNA follows: TGTGCCAGTAATCCCTCTGGACAGTCCTACGAGCAGTACTTC.

The sample holds a few counts of this clone. V and J are TRBV9 and TRBJ1-1, with TRBD1 matching over 7 bases. V dropped 4 bases and J dropped 0; count of bases not matched to a gene: 9. The length of the CDR3 is 16 residues. Germline CDR1 SGDLS, CDR2 YYNGEE. CDR3 sequence: CASSSKGASVNTEAFF. CDR3 DNA: TGTGCCAGCAGCTCCAAGGGGGCTTCGGTGAACACTGAAGCTTTCTTT.